The text below deals with one T cell receptor (beta chain). The CDR3 sequence is 15 residues long. V lost 1 base and J lost 6; bases outside the gene matches: 8. CDR1 LNHDA and CDR2 SQIVND come from the germline V gene (reference sequence). This entry is derived from a study of T-cell reconstitution after alpha-beta-depleted transplantation in children. Unique molecular identifiers were used to barcode this TCRbeta library. TCRdb processed the PCR reads anew with MiXCR; each CDR3 protein has one entry. The table lists some 500,000 distinct CDR3 sequences, about 17% of them singletons. Sequenced material: PBMCs from the stem cell graft donor, taken from the stem cell graft. This rearrangement joins TRBV19 to TRBJ2-7; the match to TRBD2 covers 8 bases. The clonotype comes from a human donor who donated a stem cell graft to a child with acute lymphoblastic leukemia. CDR3 bases: TGTGCCAGTAGTATAGGAGCGGGAGTTCGGGGCGAGCAGTACTTC. Protein product: CASSIGAGVRGEQYF.